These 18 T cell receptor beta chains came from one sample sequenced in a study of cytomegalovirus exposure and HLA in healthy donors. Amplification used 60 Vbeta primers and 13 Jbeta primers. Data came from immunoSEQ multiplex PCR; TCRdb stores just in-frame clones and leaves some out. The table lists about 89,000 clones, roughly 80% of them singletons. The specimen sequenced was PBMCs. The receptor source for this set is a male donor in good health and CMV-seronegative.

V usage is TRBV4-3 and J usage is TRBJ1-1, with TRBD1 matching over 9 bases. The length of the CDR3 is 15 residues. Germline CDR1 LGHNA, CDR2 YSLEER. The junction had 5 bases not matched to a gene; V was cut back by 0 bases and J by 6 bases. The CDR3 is CASSQELGQGAEAFF. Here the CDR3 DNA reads TGCGCCAGCAGCCAAGAATTGGGACAGGGCGCTGAAGCTTTCTTT.

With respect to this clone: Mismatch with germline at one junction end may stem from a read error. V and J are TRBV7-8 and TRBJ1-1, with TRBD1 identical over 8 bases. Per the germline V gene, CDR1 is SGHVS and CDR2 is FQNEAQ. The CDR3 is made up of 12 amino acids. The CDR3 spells CASSGGTGTAVF. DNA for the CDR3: TGTGCCAGCAGCGGCGGGACAGGAACTGCGGTCTTT. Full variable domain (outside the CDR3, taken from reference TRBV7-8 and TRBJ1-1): GAGVSQSPRYKVAKRGQDVALRCDPISGHVSLFWYQQALGQGPEFLTYFQNEAQLDKSGLPSDRFFAERPEGSVSTLKIQRTQQEDSAVYLCASSGGTGTAVFGQGTRLTVV.

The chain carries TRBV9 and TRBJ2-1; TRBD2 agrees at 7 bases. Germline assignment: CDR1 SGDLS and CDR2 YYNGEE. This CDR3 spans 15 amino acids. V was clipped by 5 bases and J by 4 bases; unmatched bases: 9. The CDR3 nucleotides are TGTGCCAGCAGTCTCGGCGGGGGTGAATACAATGAGCAGTTCTTC. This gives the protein CASSLGGGEYNEQFF.

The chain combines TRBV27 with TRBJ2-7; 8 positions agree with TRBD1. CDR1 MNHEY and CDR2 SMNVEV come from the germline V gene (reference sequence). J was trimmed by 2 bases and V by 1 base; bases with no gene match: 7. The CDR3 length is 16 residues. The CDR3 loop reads CASSLLAGGLPYEQYF. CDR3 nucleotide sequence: TGTGCCAGCAGTTTATTGGCAGGGGGCCTTCCCTACGAGCAGTACTTC.

The CDR3 DNA is TGCAGCGTTACCGGGACTTCGGATCACGAGCAGTACTTC. Amino acid sequence: CSVTGTSDHEQYF. V usage is TRBV29-1 and J usage is TRBJ2-7, with D perhaps TRBD2 (6 bases). V was clipped by 5 bases and J by 5 bases, with 16 bases between them. This CDR3 region has 13 residues. CDR1 and CDR2 from the germline V gene are SQVTM and ANQGSEA.

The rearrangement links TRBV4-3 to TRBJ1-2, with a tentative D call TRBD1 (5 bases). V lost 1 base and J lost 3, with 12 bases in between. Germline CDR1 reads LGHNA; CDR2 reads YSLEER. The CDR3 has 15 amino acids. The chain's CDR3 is CASSQGGGEYYGYTF. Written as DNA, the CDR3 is TGCGCCAGCAGCCAAGGAGGAGGGGAGTACTATGGCTACACCTTC.

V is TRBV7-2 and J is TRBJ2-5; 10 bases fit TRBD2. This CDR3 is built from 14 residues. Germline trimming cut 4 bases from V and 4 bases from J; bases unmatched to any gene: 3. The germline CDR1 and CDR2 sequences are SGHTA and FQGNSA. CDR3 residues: CASSSQRGGETQYF. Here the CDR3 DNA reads TGTGCCAGCAGCTCTCAGCGGGGGGGAGAGACCCAGTACTTC.

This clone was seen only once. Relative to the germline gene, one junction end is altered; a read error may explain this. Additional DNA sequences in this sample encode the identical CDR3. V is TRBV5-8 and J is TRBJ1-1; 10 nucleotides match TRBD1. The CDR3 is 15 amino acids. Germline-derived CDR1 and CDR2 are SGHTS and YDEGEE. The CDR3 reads CASSLRQGANTEAFF. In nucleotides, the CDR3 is TGTGCCAGCAGCTTACGACAGGGGGCCAACACTGAAGCCTTCTTT.

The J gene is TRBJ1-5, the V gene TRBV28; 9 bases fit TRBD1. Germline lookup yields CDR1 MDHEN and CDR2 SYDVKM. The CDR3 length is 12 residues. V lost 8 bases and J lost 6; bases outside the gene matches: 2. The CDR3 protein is CASGQGTQPQHF. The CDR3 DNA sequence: TGTGCCAGCGGACAGGGGACTCAGCCCCAGCATTTT.

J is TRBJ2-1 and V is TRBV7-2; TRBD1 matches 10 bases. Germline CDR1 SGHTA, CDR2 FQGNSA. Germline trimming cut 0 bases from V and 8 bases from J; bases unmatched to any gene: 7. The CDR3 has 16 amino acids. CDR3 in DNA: TGTGCCAGCAGCTTAGCTCGGACAGGGGGAGGCGATGAGCAGTTCTTC. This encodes CASSLARTGGGDEQFF.

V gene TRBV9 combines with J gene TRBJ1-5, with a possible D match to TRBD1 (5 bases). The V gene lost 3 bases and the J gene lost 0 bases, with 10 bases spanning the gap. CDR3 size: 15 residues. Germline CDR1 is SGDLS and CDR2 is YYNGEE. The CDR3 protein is CASSGGDYSNQPQHF. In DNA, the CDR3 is TGTGCCAGCAGCGGTGGGGACTATAGCAATCAGCCCCAGCATTTT.

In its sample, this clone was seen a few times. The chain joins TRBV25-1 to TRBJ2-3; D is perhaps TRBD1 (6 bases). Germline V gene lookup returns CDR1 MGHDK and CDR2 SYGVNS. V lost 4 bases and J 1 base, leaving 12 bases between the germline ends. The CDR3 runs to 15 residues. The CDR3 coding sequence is TGTGCCAGCAGTGGGCGGACAGCGGGCACAGATACGCAGTATTTT. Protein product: CASSGRTAGTDTQYF. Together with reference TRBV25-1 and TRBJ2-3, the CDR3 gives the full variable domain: EADIYQTPRYLVIGTGKKITLECSQTMGHDKMYWYQQDPGMELHLIHYSYGVNSTEKGDLSSESTVSRIRTEHFPLTLESARPSHTSQYLCASSGRTAGTDTQYFGPGTRLTVL.

For the CDR3, the DNA is TGTGCCTGGAGCCAGATGATATCCTACTATGGCTACACCTTC. Protein sequence: CAWSQMISYYGYTF. The rearrangement links TRBV30 to TRBJ1-2; D is ambiguous. The CDR3 has 14 residues. CDR1 GTSNPN and CDR2 SVGIG come from the germline V gene (reference sequence). The ends were cut back, 3 bases at V and 3 bases at J, with 14 bases in the middle.

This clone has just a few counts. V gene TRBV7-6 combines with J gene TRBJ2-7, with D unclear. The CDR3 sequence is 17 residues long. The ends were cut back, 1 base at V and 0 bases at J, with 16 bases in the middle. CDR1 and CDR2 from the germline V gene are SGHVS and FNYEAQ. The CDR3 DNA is TGTGCCAGCAGCTTAGTCTTCACTCTCTCGAGCTCCTACGAGCAGTACTTC. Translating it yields CASSLVFTLSSSYEQYF.

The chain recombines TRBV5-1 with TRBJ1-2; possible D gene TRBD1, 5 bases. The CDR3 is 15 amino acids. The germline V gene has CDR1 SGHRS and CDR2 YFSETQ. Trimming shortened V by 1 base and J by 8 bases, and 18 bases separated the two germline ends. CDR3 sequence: CASSLFREGLAGYTF. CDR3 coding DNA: TGCGCCAGCAGCTTGTTCAGGGAGGGCCTGGCGGGCTACACCTTC.

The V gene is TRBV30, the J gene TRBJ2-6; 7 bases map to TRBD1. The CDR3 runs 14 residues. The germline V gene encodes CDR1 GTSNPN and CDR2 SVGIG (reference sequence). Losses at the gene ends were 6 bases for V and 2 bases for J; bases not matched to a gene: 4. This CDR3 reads CACMTGPGANVLTF. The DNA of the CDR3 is TGTGCCTGCATGACAGGGCCTGGGGCCAACGTCCTGACTTTC. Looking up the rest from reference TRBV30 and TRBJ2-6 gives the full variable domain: SQTIHQWPATLVQPVGSPLSLECTVEGTSNPNLYWYRQAAGRGLQLLFYSVGIGQISSEVPQNLSASRPQDRQFILSSKKLLLSDSGFYLCACMTGPGANVLTFGAGSRLTVL.

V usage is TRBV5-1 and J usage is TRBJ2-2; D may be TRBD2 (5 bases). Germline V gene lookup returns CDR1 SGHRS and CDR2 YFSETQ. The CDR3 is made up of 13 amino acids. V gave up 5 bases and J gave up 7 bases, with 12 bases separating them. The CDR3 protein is CASRSTSDGELFF. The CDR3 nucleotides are TGCGCCAGCAGGTCCACTAGTGACGGGGAGCTGTTTTTT.

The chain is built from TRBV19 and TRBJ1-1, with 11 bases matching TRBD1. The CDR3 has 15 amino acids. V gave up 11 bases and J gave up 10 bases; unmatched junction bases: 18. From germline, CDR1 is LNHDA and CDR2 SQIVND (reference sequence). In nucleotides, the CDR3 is TGTGCCTCCTTCTCCCCGGACAGGGGGCGCCGGACAGCTTTCTTT. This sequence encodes CASFSPDRGRRTAFF.